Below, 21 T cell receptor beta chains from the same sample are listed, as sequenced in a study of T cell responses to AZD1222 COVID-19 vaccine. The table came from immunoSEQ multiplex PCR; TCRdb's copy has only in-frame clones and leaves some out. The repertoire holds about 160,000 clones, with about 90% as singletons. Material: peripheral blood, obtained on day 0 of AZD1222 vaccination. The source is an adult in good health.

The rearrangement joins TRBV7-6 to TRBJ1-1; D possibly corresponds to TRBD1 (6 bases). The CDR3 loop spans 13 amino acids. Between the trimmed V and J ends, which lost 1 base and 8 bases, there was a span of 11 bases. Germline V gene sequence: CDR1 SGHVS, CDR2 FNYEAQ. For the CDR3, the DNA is TGTGCCAGCAGCTTAGTGTCAGGGGAAGAAGCTTTCTTT. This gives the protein CASSLVSGEEAFF. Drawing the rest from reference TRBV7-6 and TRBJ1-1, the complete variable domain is GAGVSQSPRYKVTKRGQDVALRCDPISGHVSLYWYRQALGQGPEFLTYFNYEAQQDKSGLPNDRFSAERPEGSISTLTIQRTEQRDSAMYRCASSLVSGEEAFFGQGTRLTVV.

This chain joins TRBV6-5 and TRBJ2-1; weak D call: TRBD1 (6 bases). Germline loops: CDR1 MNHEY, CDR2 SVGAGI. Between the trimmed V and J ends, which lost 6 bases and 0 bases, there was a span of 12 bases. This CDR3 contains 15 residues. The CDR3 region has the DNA TGTGCCAGCAGGGGGGCCGGCTTCTCCTACAATGAGCAGTTCTTC. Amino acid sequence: CASRGAGFSYNEQFF.

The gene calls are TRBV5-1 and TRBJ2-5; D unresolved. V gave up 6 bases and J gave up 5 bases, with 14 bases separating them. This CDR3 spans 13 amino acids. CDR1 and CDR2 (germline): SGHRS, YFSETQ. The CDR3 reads CASTESRMETQYF. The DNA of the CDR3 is TGCGCCAGCACAGAGTCTAGAATGGAGACCCAGTACTTC.

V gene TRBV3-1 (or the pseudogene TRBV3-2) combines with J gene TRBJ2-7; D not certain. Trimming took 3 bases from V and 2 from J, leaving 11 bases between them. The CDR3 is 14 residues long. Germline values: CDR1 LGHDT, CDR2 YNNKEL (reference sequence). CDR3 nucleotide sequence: TGTGCCAGCAGCCAGGACGGGCTTCCCTACGAGCAGTACTTC. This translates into CASSQDGLPYEQYF.

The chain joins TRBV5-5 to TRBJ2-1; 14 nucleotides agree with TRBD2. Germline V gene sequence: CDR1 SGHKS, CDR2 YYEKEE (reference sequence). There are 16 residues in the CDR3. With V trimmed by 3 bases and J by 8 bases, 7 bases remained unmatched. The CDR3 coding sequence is TGTGCCAGCAGCTCTCATGGACTAGCGGGAGGCTATGAGCAGTTCTTC. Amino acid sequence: CASSSHGLAGGYEQFF.

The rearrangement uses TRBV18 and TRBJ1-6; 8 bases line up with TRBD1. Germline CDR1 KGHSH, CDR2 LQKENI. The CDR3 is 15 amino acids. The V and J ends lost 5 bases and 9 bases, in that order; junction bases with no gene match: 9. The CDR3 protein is CASSSGQGLGSPLHF. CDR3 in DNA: TGTGCCAGCTCATCCGGACAGGGCCTTGGTTCACCCCTCCACTTT.

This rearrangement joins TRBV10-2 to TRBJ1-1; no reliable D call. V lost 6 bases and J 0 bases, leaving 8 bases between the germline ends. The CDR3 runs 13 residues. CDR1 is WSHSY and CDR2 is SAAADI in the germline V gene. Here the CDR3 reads CASRATLNTEAFF. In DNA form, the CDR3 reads TGCGCCAGCAGGGCTACTCTGAACACTGAAGCTTTCTTT.

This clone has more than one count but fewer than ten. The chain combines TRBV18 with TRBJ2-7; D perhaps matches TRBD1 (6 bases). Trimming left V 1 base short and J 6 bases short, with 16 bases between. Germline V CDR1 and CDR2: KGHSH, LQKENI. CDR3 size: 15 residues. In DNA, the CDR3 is TGTGCCAGCTCACCACAGTTACAGGGTAGCTCCGAGCAGTACTTC. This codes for CASSPQLQGSSEQYF.

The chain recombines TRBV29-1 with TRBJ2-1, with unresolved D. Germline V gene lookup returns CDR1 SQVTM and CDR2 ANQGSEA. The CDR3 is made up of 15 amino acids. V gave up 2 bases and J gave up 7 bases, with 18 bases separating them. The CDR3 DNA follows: TGCAGCGTTGAAATGTATACCCAAACAAAGAATGAGCAGTTCTTC. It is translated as CSVEMYTQTKNEQFF.

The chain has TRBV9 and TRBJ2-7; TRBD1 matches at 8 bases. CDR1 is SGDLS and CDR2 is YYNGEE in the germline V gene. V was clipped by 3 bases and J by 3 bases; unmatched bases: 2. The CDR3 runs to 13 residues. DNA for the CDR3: TGTGCCAGCAGCGGGACAGGGAACTACGAGCAGTACTTC. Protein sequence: CASSGTGNYEQYF.

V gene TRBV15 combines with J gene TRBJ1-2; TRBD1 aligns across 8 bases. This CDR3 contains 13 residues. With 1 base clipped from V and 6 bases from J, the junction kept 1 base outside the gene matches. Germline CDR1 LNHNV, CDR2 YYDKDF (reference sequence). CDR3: CATSRAGGNGYTF. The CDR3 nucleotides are TGTGCCACCAGCAGAGCAGGGGGCAATGGCTACACCTTC. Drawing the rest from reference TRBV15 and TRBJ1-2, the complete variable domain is DAMVIQNPRYQVTQFGKPVTLSCSQTLNHNVMYWYQQKSSQAPKLLFHYYDKDFNNEADTPDNFQSRRPNTSFCFLDIRSPGLGDTAMYLCATSRAGGNGYTFGSGTRLTVV.

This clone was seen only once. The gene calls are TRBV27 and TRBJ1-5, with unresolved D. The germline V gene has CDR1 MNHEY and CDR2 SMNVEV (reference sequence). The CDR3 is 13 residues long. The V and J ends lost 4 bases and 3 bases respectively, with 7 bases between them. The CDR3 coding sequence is TGTGCCAGCAGTTCGAGCATCAATCAGCCCCAGCATTTT. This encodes CASSSSINQPQHF.

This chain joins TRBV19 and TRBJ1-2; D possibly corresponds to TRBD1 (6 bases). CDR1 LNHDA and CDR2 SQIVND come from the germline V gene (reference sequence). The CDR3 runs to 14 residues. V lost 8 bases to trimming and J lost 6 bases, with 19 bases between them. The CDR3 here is CASCFGGSNNGYTF. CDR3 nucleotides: TGTGCCAGTTGTTTCGGGGGCAGCAATAATGGCTACACCTTC.

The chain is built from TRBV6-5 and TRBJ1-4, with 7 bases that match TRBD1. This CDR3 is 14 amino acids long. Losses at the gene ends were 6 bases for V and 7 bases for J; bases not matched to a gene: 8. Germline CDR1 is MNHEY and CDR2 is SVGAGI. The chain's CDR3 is CASRDNRGGEKLFF. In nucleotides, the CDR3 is TGTGCCAGCAGAGATAACAGGGGTGGTGAAAAACTGTTTTTT.

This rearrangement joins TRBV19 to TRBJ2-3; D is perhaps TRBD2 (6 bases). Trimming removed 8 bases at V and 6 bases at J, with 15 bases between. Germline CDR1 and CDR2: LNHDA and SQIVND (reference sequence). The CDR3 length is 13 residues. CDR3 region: CASSGGFGDTQYF. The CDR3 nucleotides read TGTGCCAGTTCCGGGGGTTTTGGGGATACGCAGTATTTT.

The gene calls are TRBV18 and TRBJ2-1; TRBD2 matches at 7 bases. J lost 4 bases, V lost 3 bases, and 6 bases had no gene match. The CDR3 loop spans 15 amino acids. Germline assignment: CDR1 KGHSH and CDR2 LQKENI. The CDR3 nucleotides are TGTGCCAGCTCACCTGGCGGGAGTAGGTACAATGAGCAGTTCTTC. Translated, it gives CASSPGGSRYNEQFF.

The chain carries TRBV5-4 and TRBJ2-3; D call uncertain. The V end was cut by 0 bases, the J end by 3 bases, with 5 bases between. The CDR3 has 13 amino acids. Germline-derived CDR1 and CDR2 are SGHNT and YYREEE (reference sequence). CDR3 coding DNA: TGTGCCAGCAGCTTGGGGCCGACAGATACGCAGTATTTT. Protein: CASSLGPTDTQYF.

The CDR3 DNA reads as TGTGCCAGCAGCTTCAGGACGGGGAACACTGAAGCTTTCTTT. This translates into CASSFRTGNTEAFF. The rearrangement uses TRBV5-5 and TRBJ1-1; D unclear. Germline assignment: CDR1 SGHKS and CDR2 YYEKEE (reference sequence). CDR3 length: 14 amino acids. The V end was cut by 2 bases, the J end by 1 base, with 9 bases between.

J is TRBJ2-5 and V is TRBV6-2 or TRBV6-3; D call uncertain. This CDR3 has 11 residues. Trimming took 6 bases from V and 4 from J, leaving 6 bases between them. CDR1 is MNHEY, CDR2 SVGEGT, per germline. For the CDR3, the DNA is TGTGCCAGCAGCCCCCGAGAGACCCAGTACTTC. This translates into CASSPRETQYF.

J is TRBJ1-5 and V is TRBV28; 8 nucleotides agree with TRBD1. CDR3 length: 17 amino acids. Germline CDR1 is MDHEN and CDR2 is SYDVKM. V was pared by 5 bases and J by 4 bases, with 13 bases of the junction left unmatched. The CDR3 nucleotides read TGTGCCAGCAGTCCCCGGACAGGGCATGGGCAAAATCAGCCCCAGCATTTT. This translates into CASSPRTGHGQNQPQHF.

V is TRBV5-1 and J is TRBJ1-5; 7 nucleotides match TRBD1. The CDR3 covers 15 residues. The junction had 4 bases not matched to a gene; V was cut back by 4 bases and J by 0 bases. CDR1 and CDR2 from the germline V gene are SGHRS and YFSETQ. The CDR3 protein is CASSDGDSSNQPQHF. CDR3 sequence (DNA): TGCGCCAGCAGCGATGGGGACAGTAGCAATCAGCCCCAGCATTTT.